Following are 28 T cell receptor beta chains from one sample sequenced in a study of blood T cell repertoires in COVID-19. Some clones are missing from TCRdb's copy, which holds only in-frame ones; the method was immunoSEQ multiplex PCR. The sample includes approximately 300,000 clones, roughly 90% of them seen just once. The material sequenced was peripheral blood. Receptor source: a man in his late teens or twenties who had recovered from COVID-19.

CDR3 sequence reads: CASSGGHLISYQPQHF. In nucleotides, the CDR3 is TGTGCCAGCAGTGGAGGACACTTAATTTCATATCAGCCCCAGCATTTT. The rearrangement links TRBV2 to TRBJ1-5; D perhaps matches TRBD1 (5 bases). V gave up 4 bases and J gave up 5 bases, with 18 bases separating them. The CDR3 is 16 residues long. CDR1 is SNHLY and CDR2 is FYNNEI in the germline V gene.

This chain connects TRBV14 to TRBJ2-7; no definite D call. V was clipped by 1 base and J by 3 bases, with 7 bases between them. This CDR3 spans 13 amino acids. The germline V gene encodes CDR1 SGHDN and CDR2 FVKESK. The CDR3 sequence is CASSQVNFYEQYF. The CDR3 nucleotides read TGTGCCAGCAGCCAAGTTAACTTCTACGAGCAGTACTTC.

The CDR3: CASRRGTGPISLHF. The CDR3 DNA follows: TGTGCCAGCAGGAGGGGGACAGGGCCCATATCCCTCCACTTT. J is TRBJ1-6 and V is TRBV2; TRBD1 matches 9 bases. Unmatched junction bases numbered 11, after V lost 6 bases and J lost 14 bases. This CDR3 has 14 amino acids. CDR1 and CDR2 (germline): SNHLY, FYNNEI.

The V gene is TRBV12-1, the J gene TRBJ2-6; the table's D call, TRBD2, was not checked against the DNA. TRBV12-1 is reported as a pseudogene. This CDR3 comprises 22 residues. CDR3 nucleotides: TGTGCCAGCAGCCACCACCATACCGATAGTAGCGGTGACGGCGAGGGGGCCAACGTCCTGACTTTC. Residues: CASSHHHTDSSGDGEGANVLTF.

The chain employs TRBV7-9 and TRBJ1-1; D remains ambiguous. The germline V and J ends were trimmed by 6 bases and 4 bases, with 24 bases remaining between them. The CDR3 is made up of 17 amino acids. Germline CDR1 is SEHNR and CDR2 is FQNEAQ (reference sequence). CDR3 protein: CASRSHSGGLGSTEAFF. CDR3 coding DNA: TGTGCCAGCAGATCTCACTCGGGTGGACTGGGTAGCACTGAAGCTTTCTTT.

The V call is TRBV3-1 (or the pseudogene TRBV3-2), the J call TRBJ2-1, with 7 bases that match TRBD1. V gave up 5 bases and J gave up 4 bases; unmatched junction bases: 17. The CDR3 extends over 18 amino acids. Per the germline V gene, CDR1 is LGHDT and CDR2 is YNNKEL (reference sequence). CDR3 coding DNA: TGTGCCAGCAGCAGCCCACCTTTTAGACAGGGCCCATACAATGAGCAGTTCTTC. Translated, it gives CASSSPPFRQGPYNEQFF.

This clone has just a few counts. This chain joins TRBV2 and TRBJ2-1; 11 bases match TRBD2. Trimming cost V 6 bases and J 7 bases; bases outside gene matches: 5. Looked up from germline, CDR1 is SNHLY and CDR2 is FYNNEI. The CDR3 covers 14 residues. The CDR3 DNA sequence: TGTGCCAGCAGGGAGGTAGCGGGAGGGAATGAGCAGTTCTTC. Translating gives CASREVAGGNEQFF.

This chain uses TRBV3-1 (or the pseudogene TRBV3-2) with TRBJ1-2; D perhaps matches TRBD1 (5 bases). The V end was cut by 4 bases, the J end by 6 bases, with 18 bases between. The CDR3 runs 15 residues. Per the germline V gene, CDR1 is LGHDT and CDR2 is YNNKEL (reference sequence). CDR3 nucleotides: TGTGCCAGCAGCCCGAGACCTACAGGTTCTGATGGCTACACCTTC. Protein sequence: CASSPRPTGSDGYTF.

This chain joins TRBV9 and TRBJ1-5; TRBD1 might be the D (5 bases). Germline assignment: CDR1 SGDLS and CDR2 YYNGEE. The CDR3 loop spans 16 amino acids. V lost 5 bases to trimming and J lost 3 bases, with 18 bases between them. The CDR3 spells CASSATERFSNQPQHF. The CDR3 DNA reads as TGTGCCAGCAGTGCGACAGAGAGGTTTTCCAATCAGCCCCAGCATTTT. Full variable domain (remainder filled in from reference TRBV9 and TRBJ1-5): DSGVTQTPKHLITATGQRVTLRCSPRSGDLSVYWYQQSLDQGLQFLIQYYNGEERAKGNILERFSAQQFPDLHSELNLSSLELGDSALYFCASSATERFSNQPQHFGDGTRLSIL.

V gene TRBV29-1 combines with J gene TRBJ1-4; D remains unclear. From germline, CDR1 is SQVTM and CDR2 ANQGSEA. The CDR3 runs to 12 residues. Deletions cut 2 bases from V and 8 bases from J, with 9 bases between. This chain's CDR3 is CSVESNLEKLFF. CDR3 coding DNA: TGCAGCGTTGAAAGCAACCTCGAAAAACTGTTTTTT.

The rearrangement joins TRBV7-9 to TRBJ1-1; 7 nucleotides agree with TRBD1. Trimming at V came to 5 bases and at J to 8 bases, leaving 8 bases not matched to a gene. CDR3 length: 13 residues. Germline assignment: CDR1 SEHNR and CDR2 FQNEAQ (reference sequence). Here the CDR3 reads CASSVHGTVEAFF. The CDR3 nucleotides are TGTGCCAGCAGCGTGCACGGGACAGTAGAAGCTTTCTTT.

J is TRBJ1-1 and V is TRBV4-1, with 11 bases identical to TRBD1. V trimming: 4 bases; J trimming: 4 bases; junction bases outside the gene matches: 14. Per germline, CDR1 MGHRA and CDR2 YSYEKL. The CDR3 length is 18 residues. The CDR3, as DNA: TGCGCCAGCAGCCGAGGCAGGGGGACAGGGGGAAGAGCCACTGAAGCTTTCTTT. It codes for CASSRGRGTGGRATEAFF.

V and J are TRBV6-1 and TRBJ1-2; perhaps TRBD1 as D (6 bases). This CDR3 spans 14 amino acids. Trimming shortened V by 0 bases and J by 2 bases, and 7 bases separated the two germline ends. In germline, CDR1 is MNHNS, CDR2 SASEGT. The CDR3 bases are TGTGCCAGCAGTGAAGCGACAGGAAACTATGGCTACACCTTC. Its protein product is CASSEATGNYGYTF.

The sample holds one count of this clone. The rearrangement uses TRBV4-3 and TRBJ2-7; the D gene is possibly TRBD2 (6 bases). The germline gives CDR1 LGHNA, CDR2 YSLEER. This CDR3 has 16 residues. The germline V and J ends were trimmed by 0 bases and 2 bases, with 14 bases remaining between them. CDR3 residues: CASSQDAEGYPYEQYF. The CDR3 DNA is TGCGCCAGCAGCCAAGATGCGGAGGGATACCCCTACGAGCAGTACTTC.

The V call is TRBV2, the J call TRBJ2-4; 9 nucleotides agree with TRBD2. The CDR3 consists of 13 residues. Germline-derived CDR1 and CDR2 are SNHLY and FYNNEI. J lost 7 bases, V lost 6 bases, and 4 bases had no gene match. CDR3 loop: CASREREANIQYF. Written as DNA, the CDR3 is TGTGCCAGCAGGGAGCGGGAGGCTAACATTCAGTACTTC.

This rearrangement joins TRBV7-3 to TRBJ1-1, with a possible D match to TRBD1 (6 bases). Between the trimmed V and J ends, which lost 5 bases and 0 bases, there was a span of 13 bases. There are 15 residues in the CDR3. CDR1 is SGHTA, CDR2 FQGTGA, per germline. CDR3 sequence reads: CASSVTGKLNTEAFF. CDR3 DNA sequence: TGTGCCAGCAGCGTCACAGGGAAACTGAACACTGAAGCTTTCTTT.

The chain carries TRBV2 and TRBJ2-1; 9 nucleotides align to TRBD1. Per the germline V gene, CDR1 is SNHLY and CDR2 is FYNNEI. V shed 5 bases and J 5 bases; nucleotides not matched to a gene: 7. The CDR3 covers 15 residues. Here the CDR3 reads CASSFDRGWNNEQFF. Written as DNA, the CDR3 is TGTGCCAGCAGTTTTGACAGGGGGTGGAACAATGAGCAGTTCTTC.

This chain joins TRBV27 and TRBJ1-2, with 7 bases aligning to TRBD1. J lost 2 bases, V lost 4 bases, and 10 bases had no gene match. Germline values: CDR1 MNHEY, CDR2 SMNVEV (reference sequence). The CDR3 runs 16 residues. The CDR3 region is CASSSFSRTGNYGYTF. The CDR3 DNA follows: TGTGCCAGCAGTTCTTTTAGCCGGACAGGAAACTATGGCTACACCTTC.

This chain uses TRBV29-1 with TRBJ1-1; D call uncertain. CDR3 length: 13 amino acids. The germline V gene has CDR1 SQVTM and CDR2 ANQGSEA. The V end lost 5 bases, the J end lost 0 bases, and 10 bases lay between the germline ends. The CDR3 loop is CSVYKQLNTEAFF. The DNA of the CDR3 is TGCAGCGTTTATAAACAGTTGAACACTGAAGCTTTCTTT.

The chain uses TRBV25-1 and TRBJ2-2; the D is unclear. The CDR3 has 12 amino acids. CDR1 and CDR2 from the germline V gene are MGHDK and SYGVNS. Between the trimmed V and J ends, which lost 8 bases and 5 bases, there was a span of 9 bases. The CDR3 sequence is CASGDTTGELFF. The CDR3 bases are TGTGCCAGCGGCGACACGACCGGGGAGCTGTTTTTT.

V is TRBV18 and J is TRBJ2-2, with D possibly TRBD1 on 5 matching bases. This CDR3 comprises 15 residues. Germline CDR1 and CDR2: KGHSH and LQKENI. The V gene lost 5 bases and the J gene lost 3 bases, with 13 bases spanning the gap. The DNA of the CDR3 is TGTGCCAGCTCAAAACTCAAAGGGGACACCGGGGAGCTGTTTTTT. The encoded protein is CASSKLKGDTGELFF.

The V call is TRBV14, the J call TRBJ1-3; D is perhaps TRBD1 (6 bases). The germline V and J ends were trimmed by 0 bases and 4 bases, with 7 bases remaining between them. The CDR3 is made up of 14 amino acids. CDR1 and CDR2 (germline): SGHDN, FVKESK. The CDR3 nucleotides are TGTGCCAGCAGCCAAGAACAGGGCGGAAACACCATATATTTT. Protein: CASSQEQGGNTIYF.

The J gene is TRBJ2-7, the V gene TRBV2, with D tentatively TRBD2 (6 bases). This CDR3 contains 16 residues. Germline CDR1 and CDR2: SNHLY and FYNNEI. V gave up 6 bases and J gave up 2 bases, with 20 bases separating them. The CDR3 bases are TGTGCCAGCAGCGACCCTGGGGCGGGGAGCCCCTACGAGCAGTACTTC. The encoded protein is CASSDPGAGSPYEQYF.

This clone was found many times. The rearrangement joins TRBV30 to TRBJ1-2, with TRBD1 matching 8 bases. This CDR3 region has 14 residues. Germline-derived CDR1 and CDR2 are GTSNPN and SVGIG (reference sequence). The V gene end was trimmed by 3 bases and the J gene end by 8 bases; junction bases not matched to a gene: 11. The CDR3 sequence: CAWSPDQGAGGYTF. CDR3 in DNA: TGTGCCTGGAGCCCCGACCAGGGGGCTGGAGGCTACACCTTC.

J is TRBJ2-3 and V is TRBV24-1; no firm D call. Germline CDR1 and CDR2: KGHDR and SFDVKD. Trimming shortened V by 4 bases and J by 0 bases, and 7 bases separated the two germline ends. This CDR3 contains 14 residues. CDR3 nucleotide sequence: TGTGCCACCAGTGACAGGTTAAGCACAGATACGCAGTATTTT. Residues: CATSDRLSTDTQYF.

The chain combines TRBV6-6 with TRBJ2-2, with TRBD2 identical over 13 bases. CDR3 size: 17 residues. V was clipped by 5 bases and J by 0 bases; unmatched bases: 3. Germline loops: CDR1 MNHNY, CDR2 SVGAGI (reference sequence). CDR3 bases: TGTGCCAGCAGTCCGACTAGCGGGGGGACGAACACCGGGGAGCTGTTTTTT. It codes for CASSPTSGGTNTGELFF.

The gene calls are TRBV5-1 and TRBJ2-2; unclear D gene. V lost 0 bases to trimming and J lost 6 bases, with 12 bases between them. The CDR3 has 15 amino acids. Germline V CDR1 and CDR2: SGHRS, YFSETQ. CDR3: CASSLGVGHSGELFF. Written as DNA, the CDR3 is TGCGCCAGCAGCTTGGGGGTTGGGCACTCCGGGGAGCTGTTTTTT.

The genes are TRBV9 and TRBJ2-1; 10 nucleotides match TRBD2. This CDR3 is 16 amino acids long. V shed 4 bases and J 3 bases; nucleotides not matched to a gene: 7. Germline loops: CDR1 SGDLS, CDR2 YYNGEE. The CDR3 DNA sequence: TGTGCCAGCAGCCCCCTAGCGGGGGCGATCTACAATGAGCAGTTCTTC. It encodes CASSPLAGAIYNEQFF. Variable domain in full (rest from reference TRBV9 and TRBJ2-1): DSGVTQTPKHLITATGQRVTLRCSPRSGDLSVYWYQQSLDQGLQFLIQYYNGEERAKGNILERFSAQQFPDLHSELNLSSLELGDSALYFCASSPLAGAIYNEQFFGPGTRLTVL.